The rows below give T cell receptor beta chains drawn from one sample of a study of CD8+ T cells in alopecia areata. Assay: immunoSEQ multiplex PCR; the TCRdb copy retains only in-frame clones and omits some. The sample comprises 70,000 or so clones, 29% of which are singletons, and 14% to 15% rests with the top ten. This material consisted of CD8+ T cells sorted from blood, taken at week 4, from a patient treated with tofacitinib. Receptors originate from a human donor with alopecia areata. CDR3s include the opening cysteine and the closing phenylalanine or tryptophan. Fields, in order: CDR3 protein, CDR3 DNA, V gene, J gene, D gene, clone size. D genes are given only for firm matches. Rows may omit the clone size; those that give it use once, few, many or a size class.

CASSLASGLDTQYF	TGTGCCAGCAGCTTAGCCAGCGGGCTTGATACGCAGTATTTT	TRBV23-1	TRBJ2-3	NA	NA
CASSSHRDLDTEAFF	TGTGCCAGCAGTTCCCACAGGGACCTTGACACTGAAGCTTTCTTT	TRBV6-5	TRBJ1-1	NA	NA
CASSPQATGEQYF	TGTGCCAGCAGCCCTCAGGCCACGGGTGAGCAGTACTTC	TRBV11-2	TRBJ2-7	NA	NA
CSVPQRGTQYF	TGCAGCGTACCCCAACGGGGGACCCAGTACTTC	TRBV29-1	TRBJ2-5	NA	NA
CASGQEAFF	TGTGCCAGCGGACAGGAAGCTTTCTTT	TRBV11-2	TRBJ1-1	NA	NA
CSVVGGLSSYEQYF	TGCAGCGTTGTTGGCGGTCTAAGCTCCTACGAGCAGTACTTC	TRBV29-1	TRBJ2-7	NA	NA
CASSLLGVKNIQYF	TGTGCCAGCAGCTTGCTCGGGGTCAAAAACATTCAGTACTTC	TRBV5-6	TRBJ2-4	NA	NA
CASSLESRTGVYNEQFF	TGTGCCAGCAGCTTAGAATCCCGGACAGGGGTCTACAATGAGCAGTTCTTC	TRBV7-9	TRBJ2-1	TRBD1	NA
CASSRTSGSGDEQFF	TGTGCCAGCAGCCGTACTAGCGGGAGTGGGGATGAGCAGTTCTTC	TRBV7-9	TRBJ2-1	TRBD2	few
CASTPWDTEAFF	TGTGCCAGTACACCTTGGGACACTGAAGCTTTCTTT	TRBV7-9	TRBJ1-1	NA	few
CSVMTANTEAFF	TGCAGCGTAATGACAGCGAACACTGAAGCTTTCTTT	TRBV29-1	TRBJ1-1	NA	few
CSVAPDREFHYGYTF	TGCAGCGTGGCCCCTGACAGGGAGTTTCACTATGGCTACACCTTC	TRBV29-1	TRBJ1-2	TRBD1	NA
CAIDPGLAEETQYF	TGTGCCATAGACCCGGGACTAGCGGAAGAGACCCAGTACTTC	TRBV30	TRBJ2-5	TRBD2	NA
CASSPGLNTGELFF	TGTGCCAGCAGCCCGGGACTTAACACCGGGGAGCTGTTTTTT	TRBV5-6	TRBJ2-2	NA	many
CASSFEREKKETQYF	TGCGCCAGCAGCTTCGAGCGGGAGAAGAAAGAGACCCAGTACTTC	TRBV5-1	TRBJ2-5	TRBD2	NA
CSVVDRVGTSYGYTF	TGCAGCGTAGTAGACAGGGTGGGGACTAGCTATGGCTACACCTTC	TRBV29-1	TRBJ1-2	TRBD1	NA
CASSLGSGSTDTQYF	TGCGCCAGCAGCCTGGGGAGCGGGAGCACAGATACGCAGTATTTT	TRBV4-3	TRBJ2-3	NA	few
CASSQDNRGYNSPLHF	TGCGCCAGCAGCCAAGACAACAGGGGGTATAATTCACCCCTCCACTTT	TRBV4-3	TRBJ1-6	TRBD1	NA
CASSLDARDTQYF	TGTGCCAGCAGCTTGGATGCCCGAGATACGCAGTATTTT	TRBV5-4	TRBJ2-3	NA	NA
CASSEEDPNYGYTF	TGTGCCAGCAGTGAGGAGGATCCCAACTATGGCTACACCTTC	TRBV13	TRBJ1-2	NA	NA
CSVRDSHHNEQFF	TGCAGCGTCCGGGACTCCCACCACAATGAGCAGTTCTTC	TRBV29-1	TRBJ2-1	NA	NA
CSAASWTSSEQYF	TGCAGCGCTGCGTCTTGGACTAGTAGCGAGCAGTACTTC	TRBV29-1	TRBJ2-7	TRBD2	NA
CASLIGSGEEKLFF	TGTGCCAGCCTAATTGGGTCGGGGGAGGAAAAACTGTTTTTT	TRBV2	TRBJ1-4	NA	NA
CASSTRLAGVFPPDTQYF	TGTGCCAGCAGCACGAGACTAGCGGGAGTTTTTCCCCCAGATACGCAGTATTTT	TRBV27	TRBJ2-3	TRBD2	NA
CASSPRQGRPGELFF	TGTGCCAGCTCACCACGCCAGGGGAGGCCCGGGGAGCTGTTTTTT	TRBV18	TRBJ2-2	NA	few
CASSLERTGELFF	TGTGCCAGCAGCTTGGAGAGGACCGGGGAGCTGTTTTTT	TRBV5-8	TRBJ2-2	NA	few
CASSLPASGANVLTF	TGTGCCAGCAGCCTTCCGGCTTCTGGGGCCAACGTCCTGACTTTC	TRBV7-9	TRBJ2-6	NA	NA
CAWRPSGSRYNEQFF	TGTGCCTGGAGACCGAGCGGGAGCCGCTACAATGAGCAGTTCTTC	TRBV30	TRBJ2-1	TRBD2	NA
CASSVFDRGDIQYF	TGTGCCAGCAGCGTATTCGACAGGGGGGACATTCAGTACTTC	TRBV9	TRBJ2-4	TRBD1	NA
CASSLGGEDTQYF	TGCGCCAGCAGCTTGGGTGGTGAAGATACGCAGTATTTT	TRBV5-1	TRBJ2-3	NA	few
CSVAEYRDQETQYF	TGCAGCGTTGCTGAGTATAGGGACCAAGAGACCCAGTACTTC	TRBV29-1	TRBJ2-5	NA	few
CASSDRPWPNTGELFF	TGTGCCAGCAGCGACCGTCCCTGGCCGAACACCGGGGAGCTGTTTTTT	TRBV9	TRBJ2-2	NA	few
CSVGAGPSYEQYF	TGCAGCGTTGGAGCGGGACCGTCCTACGAGCAGTACTTC	TRBV29-1	TRBJ2-7	TRBD2	few
CASTPEATNYGYTF	TGTGCCAGCACCCCCGAAGCGACTAACTATGGCTACACCTTC	TRBV6-5	TRBJ1-2	NA	few
CSVVPYSTDTQYF	TGCAGCGTTGTCCCATATAGCACAGATACGCAGTATTTT	TRBV29-1	TRBJ2-3	NA	NA
CAWSHGGDQPQHF	TGTGCCTGGAGTCATGGAGGGGATCAGCCCCAGCATTTT	TRBV30	TRBJ1-5	NA	NA
CSVLQGDRLSNEQFF	TGCAGCGTTCTACAGGGGGACAGGTTATCCAATGAGCAGTTCTTC	TRBV29-1	TRBJ2-1	TRBD1	NA
CASSISTGLGPPGELFF	TGTGCCAGCAGCATCTCGACAGGGTTAGGGCCGCCCGGGGAGCTGTTTTTT	TRBV7-6	TRBJ2-2	TRBD1	NA
CSVWDGTGELFF	TGCAGCGTTTGGGACGGAACCGGGGAGCTGTTTTTT	TRBV29-1	TRBJ2-2	NA	NA
CASSQQARGWMNTEAFF	TGTGCCAGCAGCCAGCAGGCGAGGGGGTGGATGAACACTGAAGCTTTCTTT	TRBV28	TRBJ1-1	NA	few
CSVERQGAFGYTF	TGCAGCGTTGAGCGACAGGGCGCTTTCGGCTACACCTTC	TRBV29-1	TRBJ1-2	TRBD1	few
CAGPIWYEQFF	TGCGCCGGCCCGATATGGTATGAGCAGTTCTTC	TRBV4-1	TRBJ2-1	NA	few
CASSLQGLVPNYGYTF	TGCGCCAGCAGCCTCCAGGGACTAGTCCCTAACTATGGCTACACCTTC	TRBV4-1	TRBJ1-2	NA	NA
CASSDTGDYNEQFF	TGTGCCAGTAGCGACACAGGGGACTACAATGAGCAGTTCTTC	TRBV19	TRBJ2-1	TRBD1	NA
CASSPRTSGVGGELFF	TGTGCCAGCAGCCCCAGGACTAGCGGTGTAGGCGGGGAGCTGTTTTTT	TRBV7-2	TRBJ2-2	TRBD2	NA